The 21 T cell receptor beta chains reported below all come from one sample, sequenced in a study of OX40 agonist ivuxolimab in advanced cancers. TCRdb's table, derived via immunoSEQ multiplex PCR, lists solely in-frame clones and lacks some. Counted here are approximately 48,000 clones, around nine tenths occurring once; the ten biggest clones make up about a tenth. The starting material was CD4+ or CD8+ T cells sorted from blood, obtained in a trial of the OX40 agonist ivuxolimab. These receptors were taken from an adult with an advanced solid tumor such as melanoma, head and neck, liver or kidney cancer.

V and J are TRBV19 and TRBJ1-5; D is undetermined. The CDR3 totals 17 residues. Germline CDR1 is LNHDA and CDR2 is SQIVND (reference sequence). Between the trimmed V and J ends, which lost 3 bases and 1 base, there was a span of 16 bases. The CDR3 loop reads CASSIRAEVLSNQPQHF. Here the CDR3 DNA reads TGTGCCAGTAGTATCCGGGCTGAAGTTCTGAGCAATCAGCCCCAGCATTTT.

CDR3 DNA sequence: TGTGCCAGCAGCTCCTTTGCGGGGGGGCCAACAGATACGCAGTATTTT. Encoded protein: CASSSFAGGPTDTQYF. The genes are TRBV7-2 and TRBJ2-3; 9 nucleotides agree with TRBD2. Germline V gene sequence: CDR1 SGHTA, CDR2 FQGNSA. Trimming took 4 bases from V and 3 from J; bases not matched to a gene: 8. There are 16 residues in the CDR3. Full variable domain (missing parts from reference TRBV7-2 and TRBJ2-3): GAGVSQSPSNKVTEKGKDVELRCDPISGHTALYWYRQSLGQGLEFLIYFQGNSAPDKSGLPSDRFSAERTGGSVSTLTIQRTQQEDSAVYLCASSSFAGGPTDTQYFGPGTRLTVL.

There are a few counts of this clone. The chain is built from TRBV13 and TRBJ2-7; no firm D call. The V and J ends lost 2 bases and 4 bases respectively, with 3 bases between them. The CDR3 is made up of 11 amino acids. Germline CDR1 PRHDT, CDR2 FYEKMQ (reference sequence). CDR3 sequence (DNA): TGTGCCAGCAGCTTAAGATACGAGCAGTACTTC. This gives the protein CASSLRYEQYF.

J is TRBJ2-1 and V is TRBV4-3; no clear D. Trimming took 0 bases from V and 0 from J, leaving 9 bases between them. The CDR3 covers 16 residues. Germline V gene data show CDR1 as LGHNA and CDR2 as YSLEER. CDR3 sequence: CASSQDSASSYNEQFF. CDR3 nucleotides: TGCGCCAGCAGCCAAGATTCGGCGAGCTCCTACAATGAGCAGTTCTTC.

J is TRBJ2-5 and V is TRBV9; D ambiguous. Per the germline V gene, CDR1 is SGDLS and CDR2 is YYNGEE. The V gene lost 4 bases and the J gene lost 0 bases, with 13 bases spanning the gap. The CDR3 has 15 residues. The chain's CDR3 is CASSLRSRNQETQYF. DNA of the CDR3: TGTGCCAGCAGCCTTCGTAGTAGAAACCAAGAGACCCAGTACTTC.

The V and J genes are TRBV28 and TRBJ2-7; D is possibly TRBD1 (7 bases). Germline values: CDR1 MDHEN, CDR2 SYDVKM. V lost 6 bases and J lost 3, with 12 bases in between. This CDR3 is 13 amino acids long. CDR3 nucleotide sequence: TGTGCCAGCAGACCCCAGGGGGGCTACGAGCAGTACTTC. It encodes CASRPQGGYEQYF.

This chain connects TRBV5-4 to TRBJ1-1, with TRBD1 identical over 8 bases. CDR3 length: 15 residues. V trimming: 2 bases; J trimming: 6 bases; junction bases outside the gene matches: 9. Germline V gene sequence: CDR1 SGHNT, CDR2 YYREEE (reference sequence). CDR3 in amino acids: CASSLSGQGLPEAFF. Here the CDR3 DNA reads TGTGCCAGCAGCTTATCCGGACAGGGCTTGCCTGAAGCTTTCTTT.

This chain joins TRBV11-3 and TRBJ2-1; 16 nucleotides line up with TRBD2. Losses at the gene ends were 5 bases for V and 5 bases for J; bases not matched to a gene: 6. Per the germline V gene, CDR1 is SGHNT and CDR2 is YENEEA. The CDR3 contains 17 residues. CDR3 amino acids: CASSPQGLAGGHNEQFF. In nucleotides, the CDR3 is TGTGCCAGCAGCCCCCAGGGACTAGCGGGGGGGCACAATGAGCAGTTCTTC.

In its sample, this clone was seen once. This chain joins TRBV9 and TRBJ2-3; D gene ambiguous. Trimming left V 0 bases short and J 4 bases short, with 6 bases between. The CDR3 length is 13 residues. Germline values: CDR1 SGDLS, CDR2 YYNGEE. This CDR3 is CASSVAQPDTQYF. The CDR3 DNA sequence: TGTGCCAGCAGCGTAGCCCAGCCAGATACGCAGTATTTT. The full variable domain, rest sourced from reference TRBV9 and TRBJ2-3, is DSGVTQTPKHLITATGQRVTLRCSPRSGDLSVYWYQQSLDQGLQFLIQYYNGEERAKGNILERFSAQQFPDLHSELNLSSLELGDSALYFCASSVAQPDTQYFGPGTRLTVL.

The chain links TRBV4-3 to TRBJ2-2; D is unresolved. The CDR3 has 15 residues. V was cut by 1 base and J by 1 base, with 7 bases left in between. Germline CDR1 reads LGHNA; CDR2 reads YSLEER. The CDR3 coding sequence is TGCGCCAGCAGCCAAGCGGACGGGAACACCGGGGAGCTGTTTTTT. It is translated as CASSQADGNTGELFF.

The rearrangement joins TRBV25-1 to TRBJ2-1; perhaps TRBD2 as D (6 bases). The CDR3 extends over 15 amino acids. Trimming took 2 bases from V and 3 from J, leaving 11 bases between them. Germline CDR1 reads MGHDK; CDR2 reads SYGVNS. The CDR3 reads CASSEVAVIYNEQFF. Written as DNA, the CDR3 is TGTGCCAGCAGTGAAGTAGCGGTAATCTACAATGAGCAGTTCTTC. The variable domain in full, with the rest retrieved from reference TRBV25-1 and TRBJ2-1, is EADIYQTPRYLVIGTGKKITLECSQTMGHDKMYWYQQDPGMELHLIHYSYGVNSTEKGDLSSESTVSRIRTEHFPLTLESARPSHTSQYLCASSEVAVIYNEQFFGPGTRLTVL.

The rearrangement joins TRBV5-1 to TRBJ1-5, with D possibly TRBD1 on 6 matching bases. Trimming left V 7 bases short and J 3 bases short, with 8 bases between. There are 12 residues in the CDR3. The V gene's germline CDR1 is SGHRS and CDR2 YFSETQ. CDR3 in amino acids: CASGGFNQPQHF. The CDR3, as DNA: TGCGCCAGCGGGGGCTTCAATCAGCCCCAGCATTTT.

This chain links TRBV4-1 with TRBJ2-5, with 7 bases identical to TRBD1. CDR1 and CDR2 (germline): MGHRA, YSYEKL. The CDR3 length is 14 residues. Trimming took 5 bases from V and 5 from J; bases not matched to a gene: 8. CDR3 sequence (DNA): TGCGCCAGCAGCGTACAGGGGTCCGGGGAGACCCAGTACTTC. Amino acid sequence: CASSVQGSGETQYF.

J is TRBJ2-1 and V is TRBV30, with 11 positions matching TRBD1. The CDR3 is made up of 15 amino acids. The germline gives CDR1 GTSNPN, CDR2 SVGIG (reference sequence). Trimming cost V 4 bases and J 5 bases; bases outside gene matches: 7. Here the CDR3 DNA reads TGTGCCTGGACCTTAGGGACAGGGGGTCACAATGAGCAGTTCTTC. Protein: CAWTLGTGGHNEQFF.

The chain combines TRBV7-8 with TRBJ2-3, with TRBD2 matching 8 bases. The ends lost 8 bases at V and 6 bases at J; junction bases unmatched: 13. In germline, CDR1 is SGHVS, CDR2 FQNEAQ. This CDR3 has 15 amino acids. CDR3 in amino acids: CASAPERGGRDTQYF. CDR3 in DNA: TGTGCCAGCGCCCCAGAGCGGGGCGGGAGGGATACGCAGTATTTT.

The chain carries TRBV7-2 and TRBJ2-3; D may be TRBD1 (6 bases). The V end lost 3 bases, the J end lost 0 bases, and 10 bases lay between the germline ends. There are 15 residues in the CDR3. Looked up from germline, CDR1 is SGHTA and CDR2 is FQGNSA. This CDR3 is CASSFSTGSTDTQYF. CDR3 in DNA: TGTGCCAGCAGCTTCTCGACAGGTAGCACAGATACGCAGTATTTT. The variable domain in full, completed from reference TRBV7-2 and TRBJ2-3, reads GAGVSQSPSNKVTEKGKDVELRCDPISGHTALYWYRQSLGQGLEFLIYFQGNSAPDKSGLPSDRFSAERTGGSVSTLTIQRTQQEDSAVYLCASSFSTGSTDTQYFGPGTRLTVL.

This clone was detected a few times. The chain has TRBV30 and TRBJ1-1; D might be TRBD1 (5 bases). The V end was cut by 0 bases, the J end by 0 bases, with 11 bases between. From germline, CDR1 is GTSNPN and CDR2 SVGIG (reference sequence). The CDR3 consists of 15 residues. The CDR3 spells CAWSVLGGMNTEAFF. Written as DNA, the CDR3 is TGTGCCTGGAGTGTACTCGGGGGGATGAACACTGAAGCTTTCTTT.

This chain uses TRBV27 with TRBJ1-3; a weak D match, TRBD1 (5 bases). The V and J ends lost 5 bases and 4 bases respectively, with 15 bases between them. Per germline, CDR1 MNHEY and CDR2 SMNVEV (reference sequence). CDR3 size: 15 residues. CDR3 nucleotide sequence: TGTGCCAGCAGTCCAACAGGCTCGGCCGGAAACACCATATATTTT. Amino acids: CASSPTGSAGNTIYF.

The genes are TRBV9 and TRBJ1-4; the D gene is possibly TRBD1 (5 bases). This CDR3 spans 14 amino acids. Trimming removed 3 bases at V and 5 bases at J, with 11 bases between. Per the germline V gene, CDR1 is SGDLS and CDR2 is YYNGEE. The CDR3 bases are TGTGCCAGCAGCGGCCGGGACCAAAATGAAAAACTGTTTTTT. Its protein product is CASSGRDQNEKLFF. Full variable domain (missing parts from reference TRBV9 and TRBJ1-4): DSGVTQTPKHLITATGQRVTLRCSPRSGDLSVYWYQQSLDQGLQFLIQYYNGEERAKGNILERFSAQQFPDLHSELNLSSLELGDSALYFCASSGRDQNEKLFFGSGTQLSVL.

The genes are TRBV10-2 and TRBJ2-7; D gene uncertain. The V gene lost 4 bases and the J gene lost 2 bases, with 15 bases spanning the gap. The CDR3 runs 15 residues. Germline V lookup: CDR1 WSHSY, CDR2 SAAADI. CDR3 protein: CASSGQTHFTYEQYF. The CDR3 DNA reads TGCGCCAGCAGTGGGCAGACCCACTTTACCTACGAGCAGTACTTC.

This chain joins TRBV7-2 and TRBJ2-1, with D perhaps matching TRBD1 (6 bases). The CDR3 sequence is 14 residues long. Trimming left V 0 bases short and J 7 bases short, with 10 bases between. Germline V gives CDR1 SGHTA, CDR2 FQGNSA. The CDR3 loop is CASSLAGARNEQFF. CDR3 coding DNA: TGTGCCAGCAGCTTAGCGGGGGCGCGGAATGAGCAGTTCTTC.